This TCR beta chain was recovered during a study of human T cells and chemical hapten exposure. As for the study in general: From small differences in pooled library volume came most of the variation in per-sample TCR yields.

TCRdb fed the RACE reads into MiXCR, producing one record per CDR3 protein. The sample carries 150,000 to 200,000 distinct CDR3 sequences, approximately 30% recorded once. This CDR3 spans 14 amino acids. Losses at the gene ends were 6 bases for V and 8 bases for J; bases not matched to a gene: 12. Germline loops: CDR1 DFQATT, CDR2 SNEGSKA (reference sequence). Noted time point: patch test 3, about 24 weeks after DPC sensitization. As to treatment: therapeutic diphenylcyclopropenone sensitization with weekly scalp DPC. The study, taken as a whole, reports: Sensitization with DPC brought no change to TCRs above 1 in 1000 in frequency.

Regarding this clonotype: Its antigen is currently unknown.

The chain joins TRBV20-1 to TRBJ1-2; 10 bases are shared with TRBD1. The clonotype originates from a woman under 30 with alopecia areata. Some clones in this sample may be carry-over from other donors' samples. The sequences come from whole blood, collected in connection with sensitization to the hapten diphenylcyclopropenone (DPC). CDR3 loop: CSAPPFGQGGGYTF. The CDR3 DNA reads TGCAGTGCCCCACCCTTCGGACAGGGGGGCGGCTACACCTTC.